This passage covers 3 T cell receptor beta chains from one sample sequenced in a study of tumor and adjacent non-tumor tissue in lung cancer. Three rounds of nested PCR, following a modified ARM-PCR protocol, produced the TCRbeta library. MiXCR, run by TCRdb on the multiplex PCR reads, gives a single entry per CDR3 protein. The repertoire holds around 99,000 distinct CDR3 sequences, with approximately 82% as singletons. The template was RNA from unsorted bulk tissue. Sequenced input: lung tumor tissue. Receptors were obtained from a woman aged 55-69 years with non-small cell lung cancer.

Remarks on this clonotype: This could be a read error, since a much larger clone is one nucleotide away. This CDR3 is CSARDSDSPNPPIHF. CDR3 nucleotides: TGCAGTGCTAGGGATTCTGACAGTCCCAATCCACCCATCCACTTT. The chain links TRBV20-1 to TRBJ1-6; perhaps TRBD1 as D (5 bases). The length of the CDR3 is 15 residues. Germline assignment: CDR1 DFQATT and CDR2 SNEGSKA (reference sequence).

This clonotype was picked up a small number of times. This clone may be a read error of a much larger clone one base away. The chain employs TRBV6-6 and TRBJ2-7; weak D call: TRBD2 (5 bases). Trimming took 10 bases from V and 0 from J, leaving 13 bases between them. This CDR3 comprises 13 residues. In germline, CDR1 is MNHNY, CDR2 SVGAGI (reference sequence). The CDR3 sequence is CATGVLSSYEQYF. CDR3 bases: TGTGCCACCGGGGTCCTCAGCTCCTACGAGCAGTACTTC.

Details on this clonotype: One base away lies a much larger clone, so this may be a sequencing read error. The CDR3 here is CAISTGNRDTQYF. The CDR3, as DNA: TGTGCCATTTCTACCGGGAATCGGGATACGCAGTATTTT. The chain links TRBV10-3 to TRBJ2-3, with D perhaps matching TRBD2 (5 bases). CDR3 length: 13 amino acids. Germline V gives CDR1 ENHRY, CDR2 SYGVKD. The germline V and J ends were trimmed by 9 bases and 6 bases, with 16 bases remaining between them.